This T cell receptor beta chain came from a study of T cell responses to AZD1222 COVID-19 vaccine. Study-wide findings and caveats: None of the repertoires were sampled until the peak T cell response had passed. Once two AZD1222 doses were given, Spike-specific TCR breadth and depth went up. Seropositive AZD1222 recipients at baseline numbered only five or six.

On this clone: Its antigen is currently unknown.

Germline V gene lookup returns CDR1 SGHAT and CDR2 FQNNGV. This CDR3 region has 13 residues. V dropped 1 base and J dropped 10 bases, with 13 bases sitting between them. TCRdb keeps only in-frame clones here, not all; method: immunoSEQ multiplex PCR. This table has about 140,000 clones, 92% appearing once. The receptor comes from an adult in good health. The V call is TRBV11-2, the J call TRBJ1-1; D is unresolved. The sequencing used peripheral blood, collected on day 0 of AZD1222 vaccination. The DNA for the CDR3 is TGTGCCAGCAGCTTAGGAGGTACCATTGGAGCTTTCTTT. This gives the protein CASSLGGTIGAFF.